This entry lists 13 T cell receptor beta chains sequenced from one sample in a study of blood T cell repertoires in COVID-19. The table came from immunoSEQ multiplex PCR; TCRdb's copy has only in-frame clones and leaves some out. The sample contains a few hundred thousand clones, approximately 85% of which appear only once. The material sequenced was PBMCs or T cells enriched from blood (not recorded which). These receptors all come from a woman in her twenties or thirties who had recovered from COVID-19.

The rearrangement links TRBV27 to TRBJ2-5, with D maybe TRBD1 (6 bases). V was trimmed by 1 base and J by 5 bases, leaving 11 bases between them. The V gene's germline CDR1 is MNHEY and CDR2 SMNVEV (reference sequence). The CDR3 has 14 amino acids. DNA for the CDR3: TGTGCCAGCAGTTTATTAGGGGGTGGGGAGACCCAGTACTTC. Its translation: CASSLLGGGETQYF.

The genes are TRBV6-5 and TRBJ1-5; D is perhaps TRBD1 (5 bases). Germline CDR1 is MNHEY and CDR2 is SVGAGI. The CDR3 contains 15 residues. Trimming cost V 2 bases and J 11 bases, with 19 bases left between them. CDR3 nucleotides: TGTGCCAGCAGTTACCCACGGACCAGGGTGGTGGCCCAGCATTTT. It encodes CASSYPRTRVVAQHF.

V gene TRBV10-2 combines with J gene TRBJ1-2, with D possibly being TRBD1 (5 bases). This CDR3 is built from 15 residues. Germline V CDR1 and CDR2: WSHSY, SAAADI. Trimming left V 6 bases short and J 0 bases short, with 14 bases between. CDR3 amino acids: CASSLRQSTNYGYTF. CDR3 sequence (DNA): TGCGCCAGCAGCTTAAGACAGTCTACTAACTATGGCTACACCTTC.

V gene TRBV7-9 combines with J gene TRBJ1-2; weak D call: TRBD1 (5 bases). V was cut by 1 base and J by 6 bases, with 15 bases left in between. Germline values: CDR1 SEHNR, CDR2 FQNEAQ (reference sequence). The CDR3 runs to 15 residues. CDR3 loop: CASSLGSQGRDGYTF. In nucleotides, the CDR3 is TGTGCCAGCAGCTTAGGGTCCCAGGGTAGAGATGGCTACACCTTC.

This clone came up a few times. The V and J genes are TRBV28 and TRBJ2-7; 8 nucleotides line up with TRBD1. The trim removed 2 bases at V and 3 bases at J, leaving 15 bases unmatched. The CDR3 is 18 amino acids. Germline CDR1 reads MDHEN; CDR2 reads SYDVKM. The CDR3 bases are TGTGCCAGCAGTTTACATGGGGGCTCGGACAGGGCGCTCTACGAGCAGTACTTC. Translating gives CASSLHGGSDRALYEQYF.

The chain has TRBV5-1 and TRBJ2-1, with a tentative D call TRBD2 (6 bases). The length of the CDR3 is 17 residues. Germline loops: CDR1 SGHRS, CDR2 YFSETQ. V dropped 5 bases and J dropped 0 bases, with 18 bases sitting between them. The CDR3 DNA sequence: TGCGCCAGCAGAAGGGGTAGCGGCCCCCCCTCCTACAATGAGCAGTTCTTC. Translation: CASRRGSGPPSYNEQFF.

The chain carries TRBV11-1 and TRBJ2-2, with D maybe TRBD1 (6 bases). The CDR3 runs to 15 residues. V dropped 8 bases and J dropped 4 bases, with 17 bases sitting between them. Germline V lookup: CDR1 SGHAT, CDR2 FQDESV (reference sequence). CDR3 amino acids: CASAGDTGPTGELFF. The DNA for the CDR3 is TGTGCCAGCGCTGGGGATACAGGGCCCACCGGGGAGCTGTTTTTT.

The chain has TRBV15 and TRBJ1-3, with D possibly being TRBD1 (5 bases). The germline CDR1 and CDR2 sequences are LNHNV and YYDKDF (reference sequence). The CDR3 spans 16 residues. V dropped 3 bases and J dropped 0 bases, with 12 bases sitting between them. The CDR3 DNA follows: TGTGCCACCAGCAGTCAGAGGCAGGGCTCTGGAAACACCATATATTTT. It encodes CATSSQRQGSGNTIYF.

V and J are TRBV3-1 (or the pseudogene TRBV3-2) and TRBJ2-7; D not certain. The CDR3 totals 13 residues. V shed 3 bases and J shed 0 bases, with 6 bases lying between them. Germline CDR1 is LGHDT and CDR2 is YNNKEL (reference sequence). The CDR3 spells CASSQARSYEQYF. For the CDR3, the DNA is TGTGCCAGCAGCCAGGCCCGCTCCTACGAGCAGTACTTC.

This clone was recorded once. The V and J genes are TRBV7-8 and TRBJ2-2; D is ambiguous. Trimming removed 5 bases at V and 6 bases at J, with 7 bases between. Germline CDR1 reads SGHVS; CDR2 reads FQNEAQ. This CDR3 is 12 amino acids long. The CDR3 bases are TGTGCCAGCAGCCCGAGTCCCGGGGAGCTGTTTTTT. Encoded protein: CASSPSPGELFF.

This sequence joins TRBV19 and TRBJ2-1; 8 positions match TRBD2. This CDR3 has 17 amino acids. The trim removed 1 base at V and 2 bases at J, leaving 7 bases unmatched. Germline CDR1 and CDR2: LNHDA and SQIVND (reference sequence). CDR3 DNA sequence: TGTGCCAGTAGTATAGTGGGAGCGGGGGTTACCTACAATGAGCAGTTCTTC. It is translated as CASSIVGAGVTYNEQFF.

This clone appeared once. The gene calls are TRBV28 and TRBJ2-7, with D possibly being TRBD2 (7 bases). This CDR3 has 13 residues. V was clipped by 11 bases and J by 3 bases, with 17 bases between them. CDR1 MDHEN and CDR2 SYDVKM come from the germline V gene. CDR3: CALGGGLGYEQYF. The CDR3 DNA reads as TGTGCCCTAGGGGGGGGGCTCGGCTACGAGCAGTACTTC.

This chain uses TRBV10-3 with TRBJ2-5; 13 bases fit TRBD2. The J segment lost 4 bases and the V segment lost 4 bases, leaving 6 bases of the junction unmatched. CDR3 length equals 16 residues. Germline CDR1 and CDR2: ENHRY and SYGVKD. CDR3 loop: CAISGTSGSVPETQYF. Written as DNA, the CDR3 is TGTGCCATCAGTGGGACTAGCGGGAGTGTCCCAGAGACCCAGTACTTC.